This entry concerns a single T cell receptor beta chain. Its antigen is not identified. Germline CDR1 SGHAT, CDR2 FQNNGV. Trimming took 6 bases from V and 4 from J, leaving 15 bases between them. This CDR3 is built from 14 residues. Libraries of TCR beta came from iRepertoire HTBI primers plus Arm-PCR of CDR3 regions. Using its own MiXCR run on the multiplex PCR reads, TCRdb lists one record per CDR3 protein. The table lists around 250,000 distinct CDR3 sequences, about 17% of them singletons. The data belong to a study of regulatory T cells in long-lasting Graves disease. Study-wide findings and caveats: There was favoring of TRBV28, TRBJ1-2 and TRBJ2-5 in persistent disease.

The time point here: newly diagnosed GD, antithyroid drugs for less than 3 months. TCR sequences were obtained from RNA taken from PBMCs. The data were also submitted as part of a second study, on T cells in Graves' hyperthyroidism and ophthalmopathy. That report adds: First-round RT-PCR with HTBI primers amplified the TCR CDR3 region. Ophthalmopathy was separated from stable hyperthyroidism by a 13 V-J model.

Sequences were derived from peripheral blood mononuclear cells (PBMCs), sampled at new diagnosis, from a patient treated with antithyroid drugs. This TCR was recovered from a woman in her 30s with Graves disease. This chain connects TRBV11-2 to TRBJ1-1; D uncertain. CDR3 region: CASRGRTSFTEAFF. The CDR3 DNA reads TGTGCCAGCAGGGGCCGGACTTCCTTCACTGAAGCTTTCTTT.